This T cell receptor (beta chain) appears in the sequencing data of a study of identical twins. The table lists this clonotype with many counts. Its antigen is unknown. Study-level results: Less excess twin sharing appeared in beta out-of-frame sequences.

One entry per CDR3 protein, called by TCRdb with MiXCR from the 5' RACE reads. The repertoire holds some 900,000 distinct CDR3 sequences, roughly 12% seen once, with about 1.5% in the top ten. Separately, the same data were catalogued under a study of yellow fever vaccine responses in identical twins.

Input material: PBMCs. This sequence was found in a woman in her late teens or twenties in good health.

CDR3 amino acids: CASSIGQGHTEAFF. The CDR3 DNA is TGTGCCAGCAGTATCGGACAGGGGCACACTGAAGCTTTCTTT. V and J are TRBV12-3 or TRBV12-4 and TRBJ1-1, with 9 bases lining up with TRBD1. The CDR3 has 14 residues. The junction had 4 bases not matched to a gene; V was cut back by 5 bases and J by 3 bases.